This T cell receptor beta chain was obtained from a study of shared clonotypes between healthy human individuals. V lost 2 bases, J lost 10 bases, and 8 bases lay in between. The CDR3 has 11 residues. Germline-derived CDR1 and CDR2 are MDHEN and SYDVKM. Sequencing used immunoSEQ multiplex PCR; TCRdb keeps in-frame clones, though not all of them. Of roughly 2,300,000 clones listed, about 90% are singletons. Source material: naive CD4+ T cells from PBMCs. Documented subset: CD45RA+ positively selected. This sequence joins TRBV28 and TRBJ1-1; D unresolved. The source of this sequence is a man younger than 35 in good health. Some clones in this sample may be carry-over from other donors' samples. The CDR3 spells CASSLASAAFF. The CDR3 DNA sequence: TGTGCCAGCAGTTTAGCGTCGGCAGCTTTCTTT.